This T cell receptor (beta chain) originates from a study of CD8+CD57+ T cells in acquired aplastic anemia (dated by TCRdb to the late 2010s). Regarding the study in general: DNA extracted from sorted CD4+ and CD8+ cells had a mean of about 3 ug, with a range of roughly 0.19 to 27.4 ug. A CD8+CD57+ expansion meant a frequency higher than the mean frequency seen in healthy subjects.

The study at large found these results: Nearly 30 CD8+ CDR3 sequences were found in both patients and controls but appeared to be highly expressed in patients and within the immunodominant clones of the patients. CD8+ Simpson's diversity did not differ significantly between patients and healthy controls (P=0.060).

Patients chosen for sequencing had shown expansion of CD8+CD57+ cells by flow cytometry. Every patient had severe acquired aplastic anemia, diagnosed using the International Study of Aplastic Anemia and Agranulocytosis and Camitta criteria. At the time blood was sampled, none of the patients had received any therapy. The study deep-sequenced TCR repertoires of sorted CD4+ and CD8+ blood T cells from severe aplastic anemia patients and healthy subjects. Patients were enrolled under clinicaltrials.gov protocols 00001620, 01623167, 00001397, 00071045, 00081523 and 00961064 in the USA. Ficoll-Paque density gradient centrifugation was used to isolate peripheral blood mononuclear cells. Before DNA was extracted, CD4+ and CD8+ T cells were sorted using either FACS or magnetic beads. Only one count was recorded for this clonotype. Its antigen specificity is not known. Nothing much larger sits one base from this clone, and base qualities are not available. One read represents weak support.

Genomic DNA served as template for TCR beta VDJ combination and CDR3 sequence profiling. TCR repertoire sequencing was run on an Illumina HiSeq 2000. Concerning the study's data processing: Repertoires were assessed using TRBV/TRBJ rearrangement plots, CDR3 size and DJ length profiles, and Simpson's diversity index. The most abundant DNA sequence in the deep sequencing data was defined as the immunodominant clone. CDR3 amino acid sequences were checked for sharing between subjects and were compared against published repertoires and the VDJdb database. In TCRdb, the public reads were trimmed at Q25 with fastp and aligned with MiXCR, with productive beta chains retained. All rows with the same CDR3 protein become a single entry with the most common DNA and genes. V and J calls and clone size were set by TCRdb, not the authors. This sample is represented by about 120,000 distinct CDR3 sequences; 40% of them were singletons. The ten largest clones add up to over 2% of the sample.

Based on the germline V gene, the CDR1 and CDR2 sequences are ENHRY and SYGVKD. Trimming takes 4 bases off V and 3 bases off J; junction bases not matched to a gene: 6. There are 15 amino acids in the CDR3, from cysteine to phenylalanine inclusive. Solely the CDR3 DNA is kept, with 45 bases framed from the first base. The V and J segments used are TRBV10-3 and TRBJ2-3, with 8 junctional bases fitting TRBD1. The sequence came from a human donor with aplastic anemia. Sequencing was done on a sample of sorted CD4+, CD8+, or CD8+CD57+ T cells (not recorded which) from PBMCs. The nucleotides are TGTGCCATCAGTGCGCCGGGACAGGAAACAGATACGCAGTATTTT. Its translation reads: CAISAPGQETDTQYF.